The clone carrying this TCR beta chain showed up just a few times. As yet, its antigen is unknown. These data belong to a study of beta chain features in type 1 diabetes. Findings and limits, study-wide: A closer apparent resemblance between naive, central memory and Treg TCRB repertoires was seen in patients than in healthy donors. Shortening that was moderate but significant affected the TCRB CDR3s of Type 1 diabetes patients in all four CD4+ subsets.

As every portion of the isolated RNA was reverse transcribed, the sequencing read expressed TCRB transcripts. Naive, central memory and regulatory T cell samples produced a mean of about 4 million reads. This table comes from immunoSEQ multiplex PCR, and its TCRdb copy is limited to in-frame clones, with some not included. Of 150,000 to 190,000 clones in the sample, 9% to 12% were seen once. From germline, CDR1 is MDHEN and CDR2 SYDVKM. J gave up 4 bases and V 6 bases, and 11 bases lay outside the gene matches. The CDR3 extends over 15 amino acids. Per donor, one heparinised blood draw averaged around 110 mL. Via CD45RO/CCR7/CD25/CD127/CD95/CD27, cells of the CD4+ naive, central memory, regulatory and stem cell-like memory subsets were sorted.

The sequence was collected from a man younger than 45 with type 1 diabetes. Sequencing input: central memory CD4+ T cells from blood. This chain uses TRBV28 with TRBJ2-7, with 8 positions matching TRBD2. The CDR3 coding sequence is TGTGCCAGCAGCCCTACTAGCGGAGGGGTATACGAGCAGTACTTC. Translating it yields CASSPTSGGVYEQYF.